The clone carrying this TCR beta chain was recorded at least ten times. Germline CDR1 MNHEY, CDR2 SVGAGI. V was shortened by 6 bases and J by 2 bases, with 18 bases between the two germline ends. This CDR3 is 16 amino acids long. From roughly 0.4 ug of RNA, a library with molecular barcoded alpha/delta and beta/gamma adaptors was made. Each CDR3 protein gets one entry after TCRdb re-called the reads with MiXCR. Of 100,000 to 150,000 distinct CDR3 sequences listed, over 10% were seen once; the top ten hold 11%. The record originates from a study of read filtering for tumor transcriptome and immune sequencing. Overall study context: DNase treatment preceded whole-transcriptome library preparation.

Source material: a population of CD138-negative cells sorted from bone marrow. V is TRBV6-5 and J is TRBJ2-3; the D gene is possibly TRBD2 (6 bases). This clonotype originated in a donor aged 40 or over with multiple myeloma. The CDR3 region is CASRRRLEAFTDTQYF. Written as DNA, the CDR3 is TGTGCCAGCAGACGAAGACTAGAAGCTTTCACAGATACGCAGTATTTT.